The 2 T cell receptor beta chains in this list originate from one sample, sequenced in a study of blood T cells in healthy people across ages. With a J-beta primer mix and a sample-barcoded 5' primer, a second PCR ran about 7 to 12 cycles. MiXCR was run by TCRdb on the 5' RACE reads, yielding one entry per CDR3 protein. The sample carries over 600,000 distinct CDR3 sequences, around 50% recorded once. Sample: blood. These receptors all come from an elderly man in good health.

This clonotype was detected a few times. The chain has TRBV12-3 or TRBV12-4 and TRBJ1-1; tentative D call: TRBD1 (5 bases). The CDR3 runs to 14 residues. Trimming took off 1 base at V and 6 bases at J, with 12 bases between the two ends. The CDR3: CASSLVSGDSEAFF. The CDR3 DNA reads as TGTGCCAGCAGTTTAGTTTCTGGGGACTCTGAAGCTTTCTTT.

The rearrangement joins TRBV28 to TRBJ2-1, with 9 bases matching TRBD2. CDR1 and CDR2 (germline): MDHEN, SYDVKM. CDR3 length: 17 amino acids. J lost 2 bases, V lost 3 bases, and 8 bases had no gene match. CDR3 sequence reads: CASSLEAGGPTYNEQFF. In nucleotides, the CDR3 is TGTGCCAGCAGTTTGGAAGCGGGGGGCCCTACCTACAATGAGCAGTTCTTC. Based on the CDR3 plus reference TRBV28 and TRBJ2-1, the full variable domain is DVKVTQSSRYLVKRTGEKVFLECVQDMDHENMFWYRQDPGLGLRLIYFSYDVKMKEKGDIPEGYSVSREKKERFSLILESASTNQTSMYLCASSLEAGGPTYNEQFFGPGTRLTVL.